A selection of T cell receptor beta chains follows, all from one sample in a study of cytomegalovirus exposure and HLA in healthy donors. The table came from immunoSEQ multiplex PCR; TCRdb's copy has only in-frame clones and leaves some out. The sample contains about 120,000 clones, approximately 70% of which appear only once. Material: PBMCs. The receptors derive from a man younger than 35 in good health and CMV-seronegative. Each CDR3 is given with its conserved first and last residue. The D gene is left open where the match is weak. Some rows have no size entry. The others give once, few or many, or a class for an expanded clone.

d_gene: .; abundance: .; v_gene: TRBV4-1; j_gene: TRBJ2-7; CDR3nt: TGCGCCAGCAGCCCAAGTAGATCCCTTGGCGAGCAGTACTTC; CDR3aa: CASSPSRSLGEQYF
d_gene: TRBD2; abundance: .; v_gene: TRBV5-6; j_gene: TRBJ2-1; CDR3nt: TGTGCCAGCAACTTCCTCTTCGGGACTAGCGTCTTCAATGAGCAGTTCTTC; CDR3aa: CASNFLFGTSVFNEQFF
d_gene: .; abundance: few; v_gene: TRBV19; j_gene: TRBJ1-1; CDR3nt: TGTGCCAGTAGGGGGCGGGGCTTGAACACTGAAGCTTTCTTT; CDR3aa: CASRGRGLNTEAFF
d_gene: .; abundance: .; v_gene: TRBV15; j_gene: TRBJ2-7; CDR3nt: TGTGCCACCAGCAATGGCAGGAACTCCTACGAGCAGTACTTC; CDR3aa: CATSNGRNSYEQYF
d_gene: TRBD1; abundance: .; v_gene: TRBV5-1; j_gene: TRBJ2-1; CDR3nt: TGCGCCAGCAGCTCGACAGGGGCCTACAATGAGCAGTTCTTC; CDR3aa: CASSSTGAYNEQFF
d_gene: .; abundance: .; v_gene: TRBV14; j_gene: TRBJ1-5; CDR3nt: TGTGCCAGCAGCCAAGGGAGGCAGCCCCAGCATTTT; CDR3aa: CASSQGRQPQHF
d_gene: .; abundance: .; v_gene: TRBV6-5; j_gene: TRBJ2-3; CDR3nt: TGTGCCAGCAGTTACGGGCTTCCGTCTCAGTCGGATACGCAGTATTTT; CDR3aa: CASSYGLPSQSDTQYF
d_gene: .; abundance: .; v_gene: TRBV6-6; j_gene: TRBJ1-5; CDR3nt: TGTGCCAGCACCTTCCGGTCGAATCAGCCCCAGCATTTT; CDR3aa: CASTFRSNQPQHF
d_gene: .; abundance: .; v_gene: TRBV10-3; j_gene: TRBJ1-1; CDR3nt: TGTGCCGTAAAGGGTCAGGGCGGTATCACTGAAGCTTTCTTT; CDR3aa: CAVKGQGGITEAFF
d_gene: TRBD1; abundance: few; v_gene: TRBV5-1; j_gene: TRBJ2-7; CDR3nt: TGCGCCAGCAGCTTACCGGGACAGCCTCTACGAAAGTACTTC; CDR3aa: CASSLPGQPLRKYF
d_gene: .; abundance: few; v_gene: TRBV5-1; j_gene: TRBJ2-5; CDR3nt: TGCGCCAGCAGCTCAGGGGCAGTCAGTGAGCAGTACTTC; CDR3aa: CASSSGAVSEQYF
d_gene: .; abundance: few; v_gene: TRBV30; j_gene: TRBJ1-2; CDR3nt: TGTGCCTGGGCCCGGTCGGGACACCGTGGCTACACCTTC; CDR3aa: CAWARSGHRGYTF
d_gene: TRBD1; abundance: .; v_gene: TRBV7-9; j_gene: TRBJ2-7; CDR3nt: TGTGCCAGCAGCTATACCCCGGGACAGGGGGTGGACGAGCAGTACTTC; CDR3aa: CASSYTPGQGVDEQYF
d_gene: .; abundance: .; v_gene: TRBV18; j_gene: TRBJ2-5; CDR3nt: TGTGCCAGCTCATCCCCTACCCAAGAGGCCCAGTACTTC; CDR3aa: CASSSPTQEAQYF
d_gene: .; abundance: few; v_gene: TRBV15; j_gene: TRBJ2-5; CDR3nt: TGTGCCACCAGCAGGGGAACGACTAGGTTCTTAGAGACCCAGTACTTC; CDR3aa: CATSRGTTRFLETQYF
d_gene: .; abundance: .; v_gene: TRBV6-5; j_gene: TRBJ1-1; CDR3nt: TGTGCCAGCACCCAGTCCCGGGACACTGAAGCTTTCTTT; CDR3aa: CASTQSRDTEAFF
d_gene: .; abundance: .; v_gene: TRBV4-1; j_gene: TRBJ2-7; CDR3nt: TGCGCCAGCAGCCAAGAGATTCCAGGATCCCCCTACGAGCAGTACTTC; CDR3aa: CASSQEIPGSPYEQYF
d_gene: TRBD1; abundance: .; v_gene: TRBV29-1; j_gene: TRBJ2-7; CDR3nt: TGCAGCGTTGATAACAGGGGGGACGAGCAGTACTTC; CDR3aa: CSVDNRGDEQYF
d_gene: TRBD1; abundance: .; v_gene: TRBV25-1; j_gene: TRBJ2-2; CDR3nt: TGTGCCAGGGGACAGGGTGGAAGCACCGGGGAGCTGTTTTTT; CDR3aa: CARGQGGSTGELFF
d_gene: .; abundance: .; v_gene: TRBV27; j_gene: TRBJ1-3; CDR3nt: TGTGCCAGCAGTCCCCGAGGACCAGGGGCTCTCTCTGGAAACACCATATATTTT; CDR3aa: CASSPRGPGALSGNTIYF
d_gene: .; abundance: once; v_gene: TRBV7-9; j_gene: TRBJ2-7; CDR3nt: TGTGCCAGCAGCCCCATCCCCGAGCAGTACTTC; CDR3aa: CASSPIPEQYF
d_gene: .; abundance: few; v_gene: TRBV5-4; j_gene: TRBJ1-1; CDR3nt: TGTGCCAGCAGCTCTGGGGTATCCAGGGATGAAGCTTTCTTT; CDR3aa: CASSSGVSRDEAFF
d_gene: TRBD2; abundance: .; v_gene: TRBV5-1; j_gene: TRBJ2-1; CDR3nt: TGCGCCAGCAGCTTTGGCGGGAGGACCTACAATGAGCAGTTCTTC; CDR3aa: CASSFGGRTYNEQFF
d_gene: TRBD1; abundance: few; v_gene: TRBV5-1; j_gene: TRBJ1-6; CDR3nt: TGCGCCAGCAGCTTAACAGGGGGCTCCTATAATTCACCCCTCCACTTT; CDR3aa: CASSLTGGSYNSPLHF
d_gene: .; abundance: .; v_gene: TRBV11-3; j_gene: TRBJ2-7; CDR3nt: TGTGCCAGCAGCCCCGGGTCTGGGAGCGAGCAGTACTTC; CDR3aa: CASSPGSGSEQYF
d_gene: TRBD1; abundance: .; v_gene: TRBV6-4; j_gene: TRBJ2-2; CDR3nt: TGTGCCAGCAGTGACTCGATGATACAGGGGTTAATCACCGGGGAGCTGTTTTTT; CDR3aa: CASSDSMIQGLITGELFF
d_gene: .; abundance: .; v_gene: TRBV10-3; j_gene: TRBJ2-5; CDR3nt: TGTGCCATCAGCCCATGGCGGGGCCCCCAAGAGACCCAGTACTTC; CDR3aa: CAISPWRGPQETQYF
d_gene: TRBD1; abundance: .; v_gene: TRBV29-1; j_gene: TRBJ2-1; CDR3nt: TGCAGCGTGACCCTAGGGACAGGGGGAAATGAGCAGTTCTTC; CDR3aa: CSVTLGTGGNEQFF
d_gene: TRBD1; abundance: .; v_gene: TRBV9; j_gene: TRBJ2-7; CDR3nt: TGTGCCAGCAGCGGCCGGACAGGGGAGAGCTACGAGCAGTACTTC; CDR3aa: CASSGRTGESYEQYF
d_gene: .; abundance: .; v_gene: TRBV28; j_gene: TRBJ1-2; CDR3nt: TGTGCCAGCAGTTTACTCGCGGGCGGAGGATATGGCTACACCTTC; CDR3aa: CASSLLAGGGYGYTF
d_gene: TRBD1; abundance: .; v_gene: TRBV19; j_gene: TRBJ1-6; CDR3nt: TGTGCCAGTAGGTACAGGGGTCGGAATTCACCCCTCCACTTT; CDR3aa: CASRYRGRNSPLHF
d_gene: .; abundance: .; v_gene: TRBV19; j_gene: TRBJ2-7; CDR3nt: TGTGCCAGTAGCTGGGCAAGCGGCACCTCCTACGAGCAGTACTTC; CDR3aa: CASSWASGTSYEQYF
d_gene: .; abundance: once; v_gene: TRBV29-1; j_gene: TRBJ2-5; CDR3nt: TGCAGCGTTATAGTGGAGACCCAGTACTTC; CDR3aa: CSVIVETQYF
d_gene: TRBD1; abundance: .; v_gene: TRBV5-4; j_gene: TRBJ1-2; CDR3nt: TGTGCCAGCAGGACGACAGGGGGCTATGGCTACACCTTC; CDR3aa: CASRTTGGYGYTF
d_gene: .; abundance: .; v_gene: TRBV11-2; j_gene: TRBJ2-7; CDR3nt: TGTGCCAGCAGGGACGGGGTCTATTATGAGCAGTACTTC; CDR3aa: CASRDGVYYEQYF
d_gene: TRBD1; abundance: few; v_gene: TRBV5-6; j_gene: TRBJ1-5; CDR3nt: TGTGCCAGCAGCTCGGGACAGGGGGCCAATCAGCCCCAGCATTTT; CDR3aa: CASSSGQGANQPQHF
d_gene: .; abundance: .; v_gene: TRBV2; j_gene: TRBJ2-3; CDR3nt: TGTGCCAGCAGTGTCGGGGGAGACAGGGAGTATACGCAGTATTTT; CDR3aa: CASSVGGDREYTQYF
d_gene: .; abundance: .; v_gene: TRBV29-1; j_gene: TRBJ2-1; CDR3nt: TGCAGCGTTAAAGACCGTAATGAGCAGTTCTTC; CDR3aa: CSVKDRNEQFF
d_gene: TRBD2; abundance: .; v_gene: TRBV5-1; j_gene: TRBJ2-1; CDR3nt: TGCGCCAGCAGCTTAAGCGGGAGCTACAATGAGCAGTTCTTC; CDR3aa: CASSLSGSYNEQFF
d_gene: TRBD2; abundance: .; v_gene: TRBV5-1; j_gene: TRBJ2-3; CDR3nt: TGCGCCAGCAGCTTGGTCAGTCCCATTCCGGGGGGAAGGGATACGCAGTATTTT; CDR3aa: CASSLVSPIPGGRDTQYF
d_gene: TRBD2; abundance: .; v_gene: TRBV7-9; j_gene: TRBJ2-1; CDR3nt: TGTGCCAGCAGCTTAGTGGGGGGGGGCAATGAGCAGTTCTTC; CDR3aa: CASSLVGGGNEQFF
d_gene: .; abundance: .; v_gene: TRBV28; j_gene: TRBJ1-1; CDR3nt: TGTGCCAGCAGTCCCCTTAGACAGAGTGAAGCTTTCTTT; CDR3aa: CASSPLRQSEAFF
d_gene: .; abundance: .; v_gene: TRBV11-2; j_gene: TRBJ1-5; CDR3nt: TGTGCCAGCAGCTTAGGGGCAAGCCAGCCCCAGCATTTT; CDR3aa: CASSLGASQPQHF
d_gene: TRBD2; abundance: .; v_gene: TRBV11-2; j_gene: TRBJ2-7; CDR3nt: TGTGCCATCGGGGGGGCAGAGCAGTACTTC; CDR3aa: CAIGGAEQYF
d_gene: .; abundance: few; v_gene: TRBV29-1; j_gene: TRBJ1-1; CDR3nt: TGCAGCGTTGAAGAAGGACGGGGAGCTTTCTTT; CDR3aa: CSVEEGRGAFF
d_gene: TRBD1; abundance: .; v_gene: TRBV29-1; j_gene: TRBJ1-2; CDR3nt: TGCAGCGCCGCAACCGGGACAGGTCCTGGCTACACCTTC; CDR3aa: CSAATGTGPGYTF
d_gene: TRBD1; abundance: .; v_gene: TRBV18; j_gene: TRBJ2-3; CDR3nt: TGTGCCAGCTCCAGGGGTGCGGACAGGGGAACAGATACGCAGTATTTT; CDR3aa: CASSRGADRGTDTQYF
d_gene: .; abundance: once; v_gene: TRBV27; j_gene: TRBJ2-5; CDR3nt: TGTGCCAGCAGACACAAAACAGAGACCCAGTACTTC; CDR3aa: CASRHKTETQYF
d_gene: .; abundance: .; v_gene: TRBV29-1; j_gene: TRBJ1-2; CDR3nt: TGCAGCGTTGAGGAGAGGGGGTGGCCTAGGGGGAATGGCTACACCTTC; CDR3aa: CSVEERGWPRGNGYTF